This TCR beta chain was recorded in a study of blood T cell repertoires in COVID-19. Study summary: Donors in the United States, Italy and Spain gave samples during acute or convalescent COVID-19. The analysed material was cDNA or gDNA that came from T cells, B-cell-depleted T cells, or PBMCs.

The germline CDR1 and CDR2 sequences are LGHDT and YNNKEL (reference sequence). The CDR3 covers 14 residues. V trimming: 6 bases; J trimming: 4 bases; junction bases outside the gene matches: 5. Repertoires were generated with immunoSEQ multiplex PCR, while TCRdb's copy carries only in-frame clones and drops some. The top ten hold around 2.3% of the sample, which has fewer than 350,000 clones, roughly 85% seen once. The gene calls are TRBV3-1 (or the pseudogene TRBV3-2) and TRBJ2-7, with 11 bases lining up with TRBD1. The TCR was taken from a woman in her forties or fifties who had recovered from COVID-19. The sequenced material came from PBMCs or T cells enriched from blood (not recorded which). Here the CDR3 DNA reads TGTGCCAGCAGACCTGGACAGGGGGCTTACGAGCAGTACTTC. Its protein is CASRPGQGAYEQYF.